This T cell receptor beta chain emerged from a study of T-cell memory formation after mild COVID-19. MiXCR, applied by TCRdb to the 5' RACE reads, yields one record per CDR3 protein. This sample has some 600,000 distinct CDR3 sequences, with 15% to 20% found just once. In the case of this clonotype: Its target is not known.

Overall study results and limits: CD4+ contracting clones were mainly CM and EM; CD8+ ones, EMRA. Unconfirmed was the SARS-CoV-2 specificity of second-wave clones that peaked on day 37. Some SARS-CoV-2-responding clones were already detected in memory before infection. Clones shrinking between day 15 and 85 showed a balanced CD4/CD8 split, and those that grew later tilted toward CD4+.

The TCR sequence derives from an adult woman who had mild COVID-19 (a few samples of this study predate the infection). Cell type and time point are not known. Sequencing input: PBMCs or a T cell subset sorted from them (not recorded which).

The CDR3: CASSYQGRAMGQFF. Here the CDR3 DNA reads TGTGCCAGCAGTTACCAGGGCAGGGCGATGGGGCAGTTCTTC. The rearrangement links TRBV6-5 to TRBJ2-1, with D possibly being TRBD1 (5 bases). V dropped 2 bases and J dropped 12 bases, with 17 bases sitting between them. Looked up from germline, CDR1 is MNHEY and CDR2 is SVGAGI. The length of the CDR3 is 14 residues.